This TCR beta chain was sequenced during a study of technical replicates of blood from several donors. Profiled with immunoSEQ multiplex PCR; TCRdb holds only in-frame clones, not every one. The data contain some 94,000 clones, roughly 95% of them singletons. V lost 4 bases to trimming and J lost 9 bases; unmatched junction nucleotides: 13. Germline CDR1 SGHDN, CDR2 FVKESK. This CDR3 is 16 amino acids long. This rearrangement joins TRBV14 to TRBJ2-1; TRBD2 matches at 9 bases. This clonotype was sampled from a human donor in good health. Sample: T cells isolated from PBMCs. The CDR3 protein is CASSPRVAGEVTEQFF. CDR3 sequence (DNA): TGTGCCAGCAGCCCCCGAGTAGCGGGAGAGGTTACTGAGCAGTTCTTC. Looking up the rest from reference TRBV14 and TRBJ2-1 gives the full variable domain: EAGVTQFPSHSVIEKGQTVTLRCDPISGHDNLYWYRRVMGKEIKFLLHFVKESKQDESGMPNNRFLAERTGGTYSTLKVQPAELEDSGVYFCASSPRVAGEVTEQFFGPGTRLTVL.